The 16 T cell receptor beta chains below all came from one sample that was sequenced in a study of cytomegalovirus exposure and HLA in healthy donors. TCRdb keeps only in-frame clones here, not all; method: immunoSEQ multiplex PCR. This sample carries hundreds of thousands of clones, approximately 83% of them seen once, and the ten largest clones take roughly 1.2%. Input material: PBMCs. The receptors derive from a woman in her twenties or thirties in good health and CMV-seropositive.

The V and J genes are TRBV25-1 and TRBJ2-3; 8 bases match TRBD1. CDR3 size: 14 residues. The germline CDR1 and CDR2 sequences are MGHDK and SYGVNS. V lost 5 bases to trimming and J lost 5 bases; unmatched junction nucleotides: 6. The CDR3 sequence: CASSIPGGRDTQYF. For the CDR3, the DNA is TGTGCCAGCAGTATCCCAGGGGGCAGAGATACGCAGTATTTT. Full variable domain (outside the CDR3, taken from reference TRBV25-1 and TRBJ2-3): EADIYQTPRYLVIGTGKKITLECSQTMGHDKMYWYQQDPGMELHLIHYSYGVNSTEKGDLSSESTVSRIRTEHFPLTLESARPSHTSQYLCASSIPGGRDTQYFGPGTRLTVL.

The chain is built from TRBV5-6 and TRBJ1-5; possibly TRBD1 for D (5 bases). CDR1 is SGHDT, CDR2 YYEEEE, per germline. This CDR3 has 14 residues. Trimming removed 0 bases at V and 7 bases at J, with 11 bases between. DNA of the CDR3: TGTGCCAGCAGCTTGGCCGGGGGAGGGCAGCCCCAGCATTTT. Its protein product is CASSLAGGGQPQHF.

A single count supports this clone. The V and J genes are TRBV9 and TRBJ2-1, with 12 bases identical to TRBD2. The CDR3 is made up of 15 amino acids. The germline V gene encodes CDR1 SGDLS and CDR2 YYNGEE. V shed 3 bases and J 4 bases; nucleotides not matched to a gene: 2. This CDR3 reads CASSAGLAGYNEQFF. The CDR3 DNA reads as TGTGCCAGCAGCGCCGGACTAGCGGGATACAATGAGCAGTTCTTC.

The rearrangement links TRBV6-6 to TRBJ2-7; no clear D gene. Germline V gene sequence: CDR1 MNHNY, CDR2 SVGAGI (reference sequence). V lost 0 bases, J lost 5 bases, and 11 bases lay in between. The CDR3 contains 14 residues. CDR3 sequence reads: CASSYSAESDEQYF. In DNA form, the CDR3 reads TGTGCCAGCAGTTACTCGGCGGAGTCAGACGAGCAGTACTTC.

This CDR3 is CSFGLAQLTDTQYF. The CDR3 coding sequence is TGCAGCTTCGGACTAGCGCAACTCACAGATACGCAGTATTTT. The J gene is TRBJ2-3, the V gene TRBV29-1; the match to TRBD2 covers 9 bases. Germline V CDR1 and CDR2: SQVTM, ANQGSEA. This CDR3 region has 14 residues. The V segment lost 8 bases and the J segment 2 bases; nucleotides outside the gene matches: 8.

The genes are TRBV30 and TRBJ2-7; 11 bases are shared with TRBD2. Losses at the gene ends were 0 bases for V and 6 bases for J; bases not matched to a gene: 7. The V gene's germline CDR1 is GTSNPN and CDR2 SVGIG (reference sequence). The CDR3 covers 15 residues. The CDR3 nucleotides are TGTGCCTGGAGTGTAACTAGCGGGAGCATGTCCGAGCAGTACTTC. This gives the protein CAWSVTSGSMSEQYF.

CDR3 sequence reads: CATGWYYEQYF. The CDR3 nucleotides are TGTGCCACCGGGTGGTACTACGAGCAGTACTTC. The chain has TRBV6-5 and TRBJ2-7; D uncertain. Germline V lookup: CDR1 MNHEY, CDR2 SVGAGI. V was clipped by 10 bases and J by 3 bases, with 10 bases between them. The CDR3 has 11 residues.

The rearrangement links TRBV6-5 to TRBJ1-2; TRBD1 might be the D (6 bases). V gave up 2 bases and J gave up 7 bases, with 20 bases separating them. From germline, CDR1 is MNHEY and CDR2 SVGAGI. CDR3 length: 16 residues. For the CDR3, the DNA is TGTGCCAGCAGTTACCGGACAGTCAAGGGAACTCTTGGCTACACCTTC. This gives the protein CASSYRTVKGTLGYTF.

This clone appeared once. This chain connects TRBV4-1 to TRBJ2-3; D unclear. Per germline, CDR1 MGHRA and CDR2 YSYEKL. The V end lost 1 base, the J end lost 2 bases, and 7 bases lay between the germline ends. This CDR3 is built from 14 residues. CDR3 loop: CASSQGGFTDTQYF. DNA for the CDR3: TGCGCCAGCAGCCAAGGCGGCTTCACAGATACGCAGTATTTT.

This chain links TRBV28 with TRBJ2-1; D remains ambiguous. V was trimmed by 6 bases and J by 8 bases, leaving 8 bases between them. The germline CDR1 and CDR2 sequences are MDHEN and SYDVKM. The CDR3 sequence is 11 residues long. Here the CDR3 DNA reads TGTGCCAGCAGCCCACGCGATGAGCAGTTCTTC. This translates into CASSPRDEQFF.

This clone was observed many times. The chain links TRBV6-7 to TRBJ1-4; TRBD1 agrees at 7 bases. TRBV6-7 is an open reading frame whose function is uncertain. This CDR3 is built from 16 residues. The V and J ends lost 0 bases and 0 bases, in that order; junction bases with no gene match: 1. This CDR3 is CASSYSQGTTNEKLFF. The CDR3, as DNA: TGTGCCAGCAGTTACTCACAGGGGACAACTAATGAAAAACTGTTTTTT.

This clone was seen a few times. The chain recombines TRBV5-6 with TRBJ2-7; 10 bases line up with TRBD1. Trimming took 4 bases from V and 7 from J; bases not matched to a gene: 8. Germline CDR1 is SGHDT and CDR2 is YYEEEE. This CDR3 region has 14 residues. The CDR3 here is CASSRDRGWGEQYF. The CDR3 nucleotides read TGTGCCAGCAGCCGGGACAGGGGTTGGGGGGAGCAGTACTTC.

The genes are TRBV6-1 and TRBJ2-7; D is possibly TRBD2 (7 bases). The germline V and J ends were trimmed by 2 bases and 5 bases, with 16 bases remaining between them. The CDR3 totals 15 residues. Germline CDR1 is MNHNS and CDR2 is SASEGT. CDR3 loop: CASSEWGRELDEQYF. For the CDR3, the DNA is TGTGCCAGCAGTGAATGGGGGCGGGAGCTGGACGAGCAGTACTTC.

J is TRBJ2-7 and V is TRBV6-1, with 9 bases matching TRBD1. The CDR3 is 15 amino acids. Losses at the gene ends were 2 bases for V and 2 bases for J; bases not matched to a gene: 4. CDR1 is MNHNS and CDR2 is SASEGT in the germline V gene. CDR3 sequence (DNA): TGTGCCAGCAGTGAACCGGGGACAGGGCCCTACGAGCAGTACTTC. Translated: CASSEPGTGPYEQYF.

Only one count was recorded for this clone. V is TRBV11-2 and J is TRBJ1-2, with 7 bases matching TRBD1. V trimming: 3 bases; J trimming: 2 bases; junction bases outside the gene matches: 3. The CDR3 is 14 residues long. CDR1 SGHAT and CDR2 FQNNGV come from the germline V gene. The CDR3 region is CASSFSGQNYGYTF. Written as DNA, the CDR3 is TGTGCCAGCAGCTTTTCGGGACAGAACTATGGCTACACCTTC.

The chain carries TRBV2 and TRBJ1-4; a weak D match, TRBD1 (6 bases). From germline, CDR1 is SNHLY and CDR2 FYNNEI. The CDR3 spans 16 residues. Trimming removed 8 bases from V and 10 bases from J, with 26 bases in between. The DNA of the CDR3 is TGTGCCAGCGCGACATACAGGGCTGGGAATGGTGGAAAACTGTTTTTT. As protein: CASATYRAGNGGKLFF.